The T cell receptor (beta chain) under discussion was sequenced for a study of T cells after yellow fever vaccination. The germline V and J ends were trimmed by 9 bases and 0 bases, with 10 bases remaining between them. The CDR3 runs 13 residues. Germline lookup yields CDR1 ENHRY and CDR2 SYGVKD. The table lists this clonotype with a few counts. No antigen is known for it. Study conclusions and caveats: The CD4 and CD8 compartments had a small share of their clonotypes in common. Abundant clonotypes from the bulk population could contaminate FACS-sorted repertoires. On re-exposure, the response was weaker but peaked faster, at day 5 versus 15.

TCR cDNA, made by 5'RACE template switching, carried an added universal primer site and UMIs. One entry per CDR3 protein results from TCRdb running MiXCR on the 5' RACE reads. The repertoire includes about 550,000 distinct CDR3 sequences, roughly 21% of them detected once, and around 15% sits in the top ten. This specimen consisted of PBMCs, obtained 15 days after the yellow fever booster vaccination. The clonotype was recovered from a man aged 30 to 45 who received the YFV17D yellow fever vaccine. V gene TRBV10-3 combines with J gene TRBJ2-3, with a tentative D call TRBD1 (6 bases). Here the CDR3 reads CAIHGTSTDTQYF. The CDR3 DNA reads TGTGCCATACACGGGACAAGCACAGATACGCAGTATTTT.